Sequencing of this T cell receptor (beta chain) was carried out in a study of blood T cell repertoires in COVID-19. This clone occurred a few times. The protocol was immunoSEQ multiplex PCR, while the TCRdb copy is restricted to in-frame clones and leaves out a portion. Counted here are 31,000 or so clones, 80% to 90% occurring once; the ten biggest clones make up approximately 15%. The CDR3 covers 13 residues. Trimming took off 3 bases at V and 5 bases at J, with 8 bases between the two ends. Germline V lookup: CDR1 WSHSY, CDR2 SAAADI. Sequenced: peripheral blood. This clonotype was sampled from an elderly man with acute or convalescent COVID-19. This chain links TRBV10-2 with TRBJ2-1; the D is unclear. The CDR3 bases are TGCGCCAGCAGTGATGGAGCGAACAATGAGCAGTTCTTC. It encodes CASSDGANNEQFF.